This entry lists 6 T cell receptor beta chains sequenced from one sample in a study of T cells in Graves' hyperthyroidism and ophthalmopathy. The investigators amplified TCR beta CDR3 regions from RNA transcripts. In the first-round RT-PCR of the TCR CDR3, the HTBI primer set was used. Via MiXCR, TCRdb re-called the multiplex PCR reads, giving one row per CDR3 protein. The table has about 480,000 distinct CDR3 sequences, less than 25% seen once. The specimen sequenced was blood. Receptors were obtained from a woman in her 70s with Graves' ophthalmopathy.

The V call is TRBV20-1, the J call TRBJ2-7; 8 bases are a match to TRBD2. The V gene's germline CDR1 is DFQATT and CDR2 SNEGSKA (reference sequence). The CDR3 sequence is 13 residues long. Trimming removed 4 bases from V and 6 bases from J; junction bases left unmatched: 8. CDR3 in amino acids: CSATGRELSEQYF. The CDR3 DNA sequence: TGCAGTGCTACCGGGAGGGAACTCAGCGAGCAGTACTTC.

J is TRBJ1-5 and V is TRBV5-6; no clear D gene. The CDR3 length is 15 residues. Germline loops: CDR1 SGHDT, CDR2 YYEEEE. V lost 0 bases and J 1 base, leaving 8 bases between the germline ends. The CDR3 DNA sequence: TGTGCCAGCAGCTTGGTAGGTTCCAGCAATCAGCCCCAGCATTTT. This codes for CASSLVGSSNQPQHF. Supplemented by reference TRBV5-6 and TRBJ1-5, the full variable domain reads DAGVTQSPTHLIKTRGQQVTLRCSPKSGHDTVSWYQQALGQGPQFIFQYYEEEERQRGNFPDRFSGHQFPNYSSELNVNALLLGDSALYLCASSLVGSSNQPQHFGDGTRLSIL.

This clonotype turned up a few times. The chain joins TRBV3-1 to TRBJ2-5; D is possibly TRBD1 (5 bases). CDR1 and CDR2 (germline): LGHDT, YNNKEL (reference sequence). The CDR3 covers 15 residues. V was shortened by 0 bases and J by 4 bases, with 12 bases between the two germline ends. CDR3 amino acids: CASSQDSTGVETQYF. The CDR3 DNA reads TGTGCCAGCAGCCAAGATTCCACAGGTGTAGAGACCCAGTACTTC.

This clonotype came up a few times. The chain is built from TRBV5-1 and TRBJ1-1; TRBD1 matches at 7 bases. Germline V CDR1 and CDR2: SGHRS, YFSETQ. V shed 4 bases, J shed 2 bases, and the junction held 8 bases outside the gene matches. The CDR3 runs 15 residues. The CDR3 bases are TGCGCCAGCAGCAGGTCGACAGGGCTCAACACTGAAGCTTTCTTT. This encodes CASSRSTGLNTEAFF.

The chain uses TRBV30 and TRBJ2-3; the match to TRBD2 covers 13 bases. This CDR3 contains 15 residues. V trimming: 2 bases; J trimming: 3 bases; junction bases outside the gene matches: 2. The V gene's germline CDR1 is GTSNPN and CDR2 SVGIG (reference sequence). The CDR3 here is CAWSMGLAGTDTQYF. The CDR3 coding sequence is TGTGCCTGGAGTATGGGACTAGCGGGAACAGATACGCAGTATTTT.

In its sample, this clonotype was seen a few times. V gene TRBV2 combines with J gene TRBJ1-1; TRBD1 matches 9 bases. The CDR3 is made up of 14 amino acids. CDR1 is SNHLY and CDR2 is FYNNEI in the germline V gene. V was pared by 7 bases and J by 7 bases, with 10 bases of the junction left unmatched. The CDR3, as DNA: TGTGCCAGCAAAACCCGACAGGGGGGAATTGAAGCTTTCTTT. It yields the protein CASKTRQGGIEAFF. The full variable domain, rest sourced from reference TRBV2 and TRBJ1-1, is EPEVTQTPSHQVTQMGQEVILRCVPISNHLYFYWYRQILGQKVEFLVSFYNNEISEKSEIFDDQFSVERPDGSNFTLKIRSTKLEDSAMYFCASKTRQGGIEAFFGQGTRLTVV.